This T cell receptor (beta chain) appears in the sequencing data of a study of T cells in Graves' hyperthyroidism and ophthalmopathy. Study-level background: The authors collected peripheral blood at initial diagnosis, before any treatment.

The CDR3 sequence is 16 residues long. Germline CDR1 reads SGHVS; CDR2 reads FNYEAQ. V dropped 0 bases and J dropped 0 bases, with 9 bases sitting between them. On this clonotype itself: Antigen: not known.

Using RNA transcripts as the source, TCR beta CDR3 regions were amplified. With the HTBI primer set, the TCR CDR3 went through a first round of RT-PCR. TCRdb analysed the multiplex PCR reads with MiXCR anew, one entry per CDR3 protein. The table records a few hundred thousand distinct CDR3 sequences, approximately 15% of them present only once. Study results and limitations: Also found in blood were most expanded thyroid clonotypes above 0.001. Prediction of ophthalmopathy progression came a median around 6 months pre-onset.

This chain uses TRBV7-6 with TRBJ1-3; D is unresolved. The sequence was collected from a woman aged 55-69 years with Graves' ophthalmopathy. The sequenced material came from blood. The CDR3 DNA sequence: TGTGCCAGCAGCTTAGCGGCGGGGAGCTCTGGAAACACCATATATTTT. Amino acid sequence: CASSLAAGSSGNTIYF. Variable domain in full (rest from reference TRBV7-6 and TRBJ1-3): GAGVSQSPRYKVTKRGQDVALRCDPISGHVSLYWYRQALGQGPEFLTYFNYEAQQDKSGLPNDRFSAERPEGSISTLTIQRTEQRDSAMYRCASSLAAGSSGNTIYFGEGSWLTVV.